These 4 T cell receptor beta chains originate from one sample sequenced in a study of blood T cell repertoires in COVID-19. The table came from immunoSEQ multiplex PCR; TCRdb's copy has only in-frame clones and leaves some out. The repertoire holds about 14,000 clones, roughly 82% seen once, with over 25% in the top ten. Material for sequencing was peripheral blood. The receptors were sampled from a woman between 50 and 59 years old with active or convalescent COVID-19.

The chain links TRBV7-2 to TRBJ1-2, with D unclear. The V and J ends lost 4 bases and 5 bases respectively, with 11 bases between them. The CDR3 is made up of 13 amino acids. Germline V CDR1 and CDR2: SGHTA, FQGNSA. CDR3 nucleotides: TGTGCCAGCAGCTCGATGGCCCCTTATGGCTACACCTTC. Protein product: CASSSMAPYGYTF.

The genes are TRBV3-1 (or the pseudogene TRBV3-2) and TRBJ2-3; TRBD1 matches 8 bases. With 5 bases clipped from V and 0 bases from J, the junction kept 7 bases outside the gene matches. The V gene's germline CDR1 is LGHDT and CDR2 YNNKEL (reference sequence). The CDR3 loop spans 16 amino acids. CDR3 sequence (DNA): TGTGCCAGCAGCTGGCAGGGGGCTTCTAGCACAGATACGCAGTATTTT. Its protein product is CASSWQGASSTDTQYF.

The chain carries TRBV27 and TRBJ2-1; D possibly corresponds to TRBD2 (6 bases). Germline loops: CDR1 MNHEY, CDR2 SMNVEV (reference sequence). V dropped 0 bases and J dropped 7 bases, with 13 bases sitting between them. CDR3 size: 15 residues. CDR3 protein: CASSLSFGSGNEQFF. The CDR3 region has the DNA TGTGCCAGCAGTTTATCGTTCGGGAGCGGGAATGAGCAGTTCTTC.

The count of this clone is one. The CDR3 DNA reads as TGTGCCAGCAGTTTTGGGACTGCCTACGAGCAGTACTTC. This encodes CASSFGTAYEQYF. The rearrangement uses TRBV12-3 or TRBV12-4 and TRBJ2-7; D is possibly TRBD2 (6 bases). There are 13 residues in the CDR3. With 3 bases removed from V and 2 bases from J, the gap between germline ends came to 8 bases.